These 18 T cell receptor beta chains share one sample of origin, sequenced in a study of CD8+CD57+ T cells in acquired aplastic anemia. Genomic DNA served as template for TCR beta VDJ and CDR3 profiling. TCRdb passed the reads through MiXCR, listing each CDR3 protein once. The table includes around 200,000 distinct CDR3 sequences, roughly 50% detected once. Before being chosen for sequencing, patients had shown CD8+CD57+ cell expansion by flow cytometry. The sample was sorted CD4+, CD8+, or CD8+CD57+ T cells (not recorded which) from PBMCs. These receptors came from a human donor with aplastic anemia.

At least ten counts were recorded for this clonotype. The V call is TRBV4-1, the J call TRBJ1-1; D gene ambiguous. Trimming cost V 1 base and J 2 bases, with 5 bases left between them. In germline, CDR1 is MGHRA, CDR2 YSYEKL. The CDR3 spans 13 residues. DNA for the CDR3: TGCGCCAGCAGCCAAGGCCAAAACACTGAAGCTTTCTTT. It yields the protein CASSQGQNTEAFF.

This sequence joins TRBV24-1 and TRBJ2-7; 7 nucleotides line up with TRBD2. Unmatched junction bases numbered 9, after V lost 1 base and J lost 4 bases. The CDR3 has 16 residues. CDR1 and CDR2 from the germline V gene are KGHDR and SFDVKD. The CDR3 region is CATSDFPTSVRYEQYF. CDR3 nucleotides: TGTGCCACCAGTGATTTCCCAACTAGCGTAAGGTACGAGCAGTACTTC.

This rearrangement joins TRBV2 to TRBJ2-7; 9 positions match TRBD1. The CDR3 is 13 residues long. V was clipped by 7 bases and J by 6 bases; unmatched bases: 7. CDR1 is SNHLY and CDR2 is FYNNEI in the germline V gene. CDR3 nucleotide sequence: TGTGCCAGCACAAGGGACAGGGTTTTCGAGCAGTACTTC. Translation: CASTRDRVFEQYF.

The gene calls are TRBV10-2 and TRBJ1-1; no definite D call. Germline CDR1 is WSHSY and CDR2 is SAAADI. The CDR3 is 14 amino acids. Trimming cost V 5 bases and J 1 base, with 11 bases left between them. The CDR3 DNA follows: TGCGCCAGCAGTTCGGAAGACACGAACACTGAAGCTTTCTTT. Translation: CASSSEDTNTEAFF.

The sample holds one count of this clonotype. The chain has TRBV2 and TRBJ2-7; a possible D gene is TRBD1 (6 bases). This CDR3 is built from 12 residues. Germline V gene data show CDR1 as SNHLY and CDR2 as FYNNEI. V dropped 6 bases and J dropped 5 bases, with 11 bases sitting between them. CDR3 loop: CASRQGLHEQYF. DNA of the CDR3: TGTGCCAGCAGACAGGGTCTCCACGAGCAGTACTTC.

A remark on this clonotype: One end of the junction is discordant with germline, which a read error may explain. The DNA of the CDR3 is TGTGCCACCAACCCCGGGGATAGCAAGTACTCTGGAAACACCATATACTTT. Amino acid sequence: CATNPGDSKYSGNTIYF. The gene calls are TRBV24-1 and TRBJ1-3, with D unclear. From germline, CDR1 is KGHDR and CDR2 SFDVKD. The CDR3 totals 17 residues.

This clonotype was seen only once. The rearrangement links TRBV6-1 to TRBJ2-1; TRBD2 aligns across 12 bases. V was pared by 3 bases and J by 8 bases, with 5 bases of the junction left unmatched. Germline lookup yields CDR1 MNHNS and CDR2 SASEGT. This CDR3 spans 15 amino acids. The CDR3 nucleotides are TGTGCCAGCAGTGAGACTAGCGGGAGTATGTATGAGCAGTTCTTC. Its translation: CASSETSGSMYEQFF.

In its sample, this clonotype was seen many times. V is TRBV19 and J is TRBJ1-2, with TRBD1 as a possible D gene (5 bases). The CDR3 covers 12 residues. V gave up 1 base and J gave up 6 bases, with 6 bases separating them. The germline V gene has CDR1 LNHDA and CDR2 SQIVND (reference sequence). DNA for the CDR3: TGTGCCAGTAGTATAGCCAGGGATGGCTACACCTTC. Amino acids: CASSIARDGYTF.

The chain employs TRBV5-1 and TRBJ2-7, with 7 bases aligning to TRBD2. In germline, CDR1 is SGHRS, CDR2 YFSETQ. Germline trimming cut 4 bases from V and 5 bases from J; bases unmatched to any gene: 12. The CDR3 consists of 15 residues. The CDR3, as DNA: TGCGCCAGCAGCGAATCTCGGGGAGGGGTGAACGAGCAGTACTTC. Protein: CASSESRGGVNEQYF.

CDR3: CASSEDPGGLDTQYF. For the CDR3, the DNA is TGTGCCAGCAGCGAAGACCCGGGGGGCCTAGATACGCAGTATTTT. V gene TRBV13 combines with J gene TRBJ2-3, with D maybe TRBD2 (7 bases). The CDR3 runs 15 residues. Looked up from germline, CDR1 is PRHDT and CDR2 is FYEKMQ (reference sequence). Trimming stripped 5 bases from V and 5 bases from J, with 17 bases between.

The chain carries TRBV2 and TRBJ1-3, with D tentatively TRBD1 (5 bases). Germline V lookup: CDR1 SNHLY, CDR2 FYNNEI. V was pared by 7 bases and J by 1 base, with 11 bases between. The CDR3 spans 14 residues. The CDR3 nucleotides are TGTGCCAGCACCGGGGAGGGGTCTGGAAACACCATATATTTT. Translating it yields CASTGEGSGNTIYF.

This clonotype was seen many times. In DNA, the CDR3 is TGTGCCAGCAGGGGCAGGGGAACCGTCAGGGATGAGCAGTTCTTC. It is translated as CASRGRGTVRDEQFF. This sequence joins TRBV6-5 and TRBJ2-1, with D tentatively TRBD1 (6 bases). The germline gives CDR1 MNHEY, CDR2 SVGAGI. The CDR3 contains 15 residues. Between the trimmed V and J ends, which lost 6 bases and 8 bases, there was a span of 20 bases.

With regard to this clonotype: Because it lacks the conserved phenylalanine or tryptophan at the end, this CDR3 is likely a read error. The V call is TRBV29-1, the J call TRBJ2-5, with TRBD1 identical over 7 bases. Germline trimming cut 5 bases from V and 2 bases from J; bases unmatched to any gene: 8. Germline CDR1 reads SQVTM; CDR2 reads ANQGSEA. This CDR3 spans 14 amino acids. CDR3 sequence: CSVPGTAAQETQYL. CDR3 in DNA: TGCAGCGTTCCCGGGACAGCTGCACAAGAGACCCAGTACCTC.

In its sample, this clonotype was seen many times. The V gene is TRBV6-5, the J gene TRBJ1-1; perhaps TRBD1 as D (6 bases). This CDR3 spans 15 amino acids. The ends were cut back, 0 bases at V and 4 bases at J, with 12 bases in the middle. Germline-derived CDR1 and CDR2 are MNHEY and SVGAGI. As DNA, the CDR3 is TGTGCCAGCAGTTACTCAGGGGGTGCGCGCACTGAAGCTTTCTTT. Protein: CASSYSGGARTEAFF.

This chain links TRBV15 with TRBJ1-5, with 7 nucleotides matching TRBD1. The CDR3 spans 16 residues. Germline loops: CDR1 LNHNV, CDR2 YYDKDF (reference sequence). J was trimmed by 2 bases and V by 1 base; bases with no gene match: 5. The CDR3 reads CATSRGGGMGNQPQHF. CDR3 nucleotides: TGTGCCACCAGCAGAGGAGGGGGCATGGGCAATCAGCCCCAGCATTTT.

In this sample, this clonotype turned up many times. This sequence joins TRBV12-3 or TRBV12-4 and TRBJ2-2; D call uncertain. Between the trimmed V and J ends, which lost 3 bases and 5 bases, there was a span of 16 bases. The CDR3 extends over 16 amino acids. The CDR3 loop reads CASSLVTFLGTGELFF. The CDR3 DNA follows: TGTGCCAGCAGTTTGGTGACATTCCTTGGGACCGGGGAGCTGTTTTTT.

The chain has TRBV5-4 and TRBJ1-2, with D unclear. CDR1 is SGHNT, CDR2 YYREEE, per germline (reference sequence). Between the trimmed V and J ends, which lost 0 bases and 3 bases, there was a span of 6 bases. The CDR3 is 13 residues long. In DNA form, the CDR3 reads TGTGCCAGCAGCTTGGAGGGAGACTATGGCTACACCTTC. As protein: CASSLEGDYGYTF. The variable domain in full, with the rest retrieved from reference TRBV5-4 and TRBJ1-2, is ETGVTQSPTHLIKTRGQQVTLRCSSQSGHNTVSWYQQALGQGPQFIFQYYREEENGRGNFPPRFSGLQFPNYSSELNVNALELDDSALYLCASSLEGDYGYTFGSGTRLTVV.

Ten or more counts support this clonotype. This chain links TRBV19 with TRBJ1-5, with 8 positions matching TRBD1. V shed 5 bases and J 6 bases; nucleotides not matched to a gene: 3. The CDR3 is made up of 13 amino acids. Germline loops: CDR1 LNHDA, CDR2 SQIVND (reference sequence). In DNA form, the CDR3 reads TGTGCCAGTAGTCTGACAGGGGCTCAGCCCCAGCATTTT. Protein sequence: CASSLTGAQPQHF.